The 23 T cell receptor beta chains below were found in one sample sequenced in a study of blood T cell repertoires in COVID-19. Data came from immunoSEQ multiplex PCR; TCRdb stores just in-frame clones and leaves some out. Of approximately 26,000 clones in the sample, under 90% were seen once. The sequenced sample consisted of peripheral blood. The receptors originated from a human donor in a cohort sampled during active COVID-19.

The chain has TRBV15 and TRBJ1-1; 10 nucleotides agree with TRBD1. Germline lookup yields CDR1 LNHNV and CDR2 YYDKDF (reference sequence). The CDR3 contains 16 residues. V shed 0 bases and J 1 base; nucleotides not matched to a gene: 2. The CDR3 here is CATSRDRTGGNTEAFF. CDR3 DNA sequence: TGTGCCACCAGCAGAGATCGGACAGGGGGGAACACTGAAGCTTTCTTT. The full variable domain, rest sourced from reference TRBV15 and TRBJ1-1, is DAMVIQNPRYQVTQFGKPVTLSCSQTLNHNVMYWYQQKSSQAPKLLFHYYDKDFNNEADTPDNFQSRRPNTSFCFLDIRSPGLGDTAMYLCATSRDRTGGNTEAFFGQGTRLTVV.

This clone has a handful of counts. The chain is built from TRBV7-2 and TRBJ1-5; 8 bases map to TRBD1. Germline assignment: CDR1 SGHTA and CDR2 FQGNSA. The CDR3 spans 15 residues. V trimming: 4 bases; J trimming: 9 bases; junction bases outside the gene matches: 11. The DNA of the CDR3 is TGTGCCAGCAGCTACCCGGCCAGGGGGCTCGGGCCCCAGCATTTT. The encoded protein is CASSYPARGLGPQHF.

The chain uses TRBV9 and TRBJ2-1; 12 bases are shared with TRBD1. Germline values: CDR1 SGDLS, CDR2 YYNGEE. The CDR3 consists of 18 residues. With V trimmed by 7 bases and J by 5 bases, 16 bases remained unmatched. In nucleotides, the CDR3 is TGTGCCAGCGGTGGGACAGGGGGCGCGGGACCCCGGGACAATGAGCAGTTCTTC. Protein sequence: CASGGTGGAGPRDNEQFF.

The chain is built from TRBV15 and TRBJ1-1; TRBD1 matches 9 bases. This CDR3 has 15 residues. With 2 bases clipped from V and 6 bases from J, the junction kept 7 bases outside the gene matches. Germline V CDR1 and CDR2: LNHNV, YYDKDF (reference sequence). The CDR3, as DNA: TGTGCCACCAGCAGATTTAACAGGGGGCTATCTGAAGCTTTCTTT. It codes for CATSRFNRGLSEAFF.

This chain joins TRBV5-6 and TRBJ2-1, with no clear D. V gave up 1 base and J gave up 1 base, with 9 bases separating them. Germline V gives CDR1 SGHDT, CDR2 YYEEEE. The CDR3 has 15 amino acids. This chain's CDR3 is CASSLSPASYNEQFF. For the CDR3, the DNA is TGTGCCAGCAGCTTGTCGCCCGCGTCCTACAATGAGCAGTTCTTC.

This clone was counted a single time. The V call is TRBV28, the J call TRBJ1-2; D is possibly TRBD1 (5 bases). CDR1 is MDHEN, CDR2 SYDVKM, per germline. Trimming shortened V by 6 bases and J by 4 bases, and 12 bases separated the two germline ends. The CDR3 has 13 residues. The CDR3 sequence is CASRPTVLYGYTF. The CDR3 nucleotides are TGTGCCAGCAGACCGACAGTGCTCTATGGCTACACCTTC.

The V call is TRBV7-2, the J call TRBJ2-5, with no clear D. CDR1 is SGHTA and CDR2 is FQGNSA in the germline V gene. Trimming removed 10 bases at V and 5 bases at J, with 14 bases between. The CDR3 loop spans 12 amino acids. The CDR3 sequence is CATKRSKETQYF. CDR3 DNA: TGTGCCACCAAGCGTAGCAAGGAGACCCAGTACTTC.

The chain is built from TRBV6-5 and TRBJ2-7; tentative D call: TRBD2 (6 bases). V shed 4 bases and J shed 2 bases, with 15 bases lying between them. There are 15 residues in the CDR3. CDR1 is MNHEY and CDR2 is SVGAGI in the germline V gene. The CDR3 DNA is TGTGCCAGCAGTTTGGGCGGGACTGGAACCTACGAGCAGTACTTC. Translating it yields CASSLGGTGTYEQYF.

CDR3 protein: CASMGSGLNTGELFF. The CDR3 coding sequence is TGCGCCAGCATGGGCTCCGGCTTAAACACCGGGGAGCTGTTTTTT. The rearrangement uses TRBV10-2 and TRBJ2-2, with D uncertain. Trimming cost V 7 bases and J 2 bases, with 14 bases left between them. The V gene's germline CDR1 is WSHSY and CDR2 SAAADI. The CDR3 covers 15 residues.

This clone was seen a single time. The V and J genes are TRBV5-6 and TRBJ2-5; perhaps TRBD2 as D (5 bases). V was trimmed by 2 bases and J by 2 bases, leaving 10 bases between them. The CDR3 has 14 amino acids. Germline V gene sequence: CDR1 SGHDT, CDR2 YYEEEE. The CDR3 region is CASSFGRTQETQYF. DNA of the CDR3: TGTGCCAGCAGCTTTGGGCGGACTCAAGAGACCCAGTACTTC.

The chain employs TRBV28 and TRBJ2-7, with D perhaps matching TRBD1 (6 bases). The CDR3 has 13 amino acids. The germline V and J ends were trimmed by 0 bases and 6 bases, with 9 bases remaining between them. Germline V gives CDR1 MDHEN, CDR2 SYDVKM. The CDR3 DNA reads TGTGCCAGCAGTTTATGTGGGGGCTGCGAGCAGTACTTC. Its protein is CASSLCGGCEQYF.

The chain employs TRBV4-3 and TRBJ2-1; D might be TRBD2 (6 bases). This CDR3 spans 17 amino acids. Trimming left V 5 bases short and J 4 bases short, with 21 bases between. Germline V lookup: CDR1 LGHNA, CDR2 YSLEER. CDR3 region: CASSADRDGLQYNEQFF. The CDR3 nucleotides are TGCGCCAGCAGCGCAGACCGGGACGGACTACAATACAATGAGCAGTTCTTC.

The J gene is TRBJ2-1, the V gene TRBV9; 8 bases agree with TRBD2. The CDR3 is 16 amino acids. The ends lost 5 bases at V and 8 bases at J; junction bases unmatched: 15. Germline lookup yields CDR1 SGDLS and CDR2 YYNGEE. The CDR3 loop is CASSPYSGKRGDEQFF. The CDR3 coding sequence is TGTGCCAGCAGTCCCTATAGCGGGAAACGGGGGGATGAGCAGTTCTTC.

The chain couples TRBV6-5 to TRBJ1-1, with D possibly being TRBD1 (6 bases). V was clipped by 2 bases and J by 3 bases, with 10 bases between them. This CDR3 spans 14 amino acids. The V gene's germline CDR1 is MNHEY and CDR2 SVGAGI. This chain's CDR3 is CASSYGGADTEAFF. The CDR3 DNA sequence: TGTGCCAGCAGTTACGGGGGGGCCGACACTGAAGCTTTCTTT.

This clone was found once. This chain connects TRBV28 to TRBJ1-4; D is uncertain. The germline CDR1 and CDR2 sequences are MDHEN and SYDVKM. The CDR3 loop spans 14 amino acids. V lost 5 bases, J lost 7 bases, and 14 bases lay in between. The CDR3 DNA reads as TGTGCCAGCAGTCCCGTCGGGTATGGTGAAAAACTGTTTTTT. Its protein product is CASSPVGYGEKLFF.

The CDR3 nucleotides read TGTGCCAGGGGGAGGCCGTCACCCAGTGAGCAGTTCTTC. Translation: CARGRPSPSEQFF. The chain links TRBV25-1 to TRBJ2-1; a weak D match, TRBD2 (6 bases). This CDR3 has 13 amino acids. Trimming removed 9 bases at V and 9 bases at J, with 18 bases between. Germline V gene lookup returns CDR1 MGHDK and CDR2 SYGVNS. Variable domain in full (rest from reference TRBV25-1 and TRBJ2-1): EADIYQTPRYLVIGTGKKITLECSQTMGHDKMYWYQQDPGMELHLIHYSYGVNSTEKGDLSSESTVSRIRTEHFPLTLESARPSHTSQYLCARGRPSPSEQFFGPGTRLTVL.

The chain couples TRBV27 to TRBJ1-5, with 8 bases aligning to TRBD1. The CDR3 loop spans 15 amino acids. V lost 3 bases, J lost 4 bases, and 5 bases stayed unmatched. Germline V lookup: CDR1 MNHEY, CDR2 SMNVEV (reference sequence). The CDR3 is CASSFRQGRNQPQHF. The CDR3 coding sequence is TGTGCCAGCAGTTTTAGACAGGGGAGGAATCAGCCCCAGCATTTT.

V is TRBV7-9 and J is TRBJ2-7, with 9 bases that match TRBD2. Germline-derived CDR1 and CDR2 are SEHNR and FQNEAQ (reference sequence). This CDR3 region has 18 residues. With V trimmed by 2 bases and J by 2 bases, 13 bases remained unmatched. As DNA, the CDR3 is TGTGCCAGCAGCTTACTTTCCGGGACTAGCCACAACACCTACGAGCAGTACTTC. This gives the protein CASSLLSGTSHNTYEQYF.

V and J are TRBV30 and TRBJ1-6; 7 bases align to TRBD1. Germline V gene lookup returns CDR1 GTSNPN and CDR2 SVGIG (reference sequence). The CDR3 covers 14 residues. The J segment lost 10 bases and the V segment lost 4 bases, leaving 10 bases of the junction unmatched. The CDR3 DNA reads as TGTGCCTGGAACAGGGGTGAATCTCGGTCACCCCTCCACTTT. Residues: CAWNRGESRSPLHF.

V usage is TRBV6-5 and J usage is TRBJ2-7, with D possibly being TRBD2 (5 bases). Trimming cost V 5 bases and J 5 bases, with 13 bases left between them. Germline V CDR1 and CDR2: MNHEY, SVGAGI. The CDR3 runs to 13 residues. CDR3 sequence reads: CASSLVLGDEQYF. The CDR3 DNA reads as TGTGCCAGCAGTCTCGTCCTGGGAGACGAGCAGTACTTC.

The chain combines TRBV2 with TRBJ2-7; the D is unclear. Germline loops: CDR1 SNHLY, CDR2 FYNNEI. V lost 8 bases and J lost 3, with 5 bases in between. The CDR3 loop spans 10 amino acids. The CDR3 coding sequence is TGTGCCAGCCGGAGCTACGAGCAGTACTTC. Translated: CASRSYEQYF. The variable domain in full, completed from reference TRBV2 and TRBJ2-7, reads EPEVTQTPSHQVTQMGQEVILRCVPISNHLYFYWYRQILGQKVEFLVSFYNNEISEKSEIFDDQFSVERPDGSNFTLKIRSTKLEDSAMYFCASRSYEQYFGPGTRLTVT.

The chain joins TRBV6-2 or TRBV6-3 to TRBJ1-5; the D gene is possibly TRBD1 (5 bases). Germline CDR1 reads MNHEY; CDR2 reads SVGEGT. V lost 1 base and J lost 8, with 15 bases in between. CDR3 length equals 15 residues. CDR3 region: CASSYFTGEFEPQHF. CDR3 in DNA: TGTGCCAGCAGTTACTTCACGGGGGAGTTCGAGCCCCAGCATTTT.

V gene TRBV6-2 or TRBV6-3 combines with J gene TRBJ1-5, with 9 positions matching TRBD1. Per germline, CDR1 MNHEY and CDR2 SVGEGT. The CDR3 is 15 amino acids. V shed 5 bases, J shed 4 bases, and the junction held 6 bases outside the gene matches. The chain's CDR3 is CASSTLGQGNQPQHF. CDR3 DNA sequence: TGTGCCAGCAGTACCTTGGGACAGGGTAATCAGCCCCAGCATTTT.